This T cell receptor beta chain comes out of a study of blood T cell repertoires in COVID-19. Across the study: The United States, Italy and Spain supplied acute and convalescent COVID-19 samples. From T cells, B-cell-depleted T cells, or PBMCs came the material, which was cDNA or gDNA.

Trimming took 5 bases from V and 8 from J; bases not matched to a gene: 5. The CDR3 sequence is 13 residues long. CDR1 SGHVS and CDR2 FNYEAQ come from the germline V gene. Per the original methods: The authors estimated nucleated cell counts from reference gene primer amplification. The protocol was immunoSEQ multiplex PCR, while the TCRdb copy is restricted to in-frame clones and leaves out a portion. Clone size and the V and J calls come from that table; the DNA yielded D and trimming. The sample lists about 64,000 clones, around 86% occurring once. The sample taken for sequencing was peripheral blood. The source is a human donor in a cohort sampled during active COVID-19. The gene calls are TRBV7-6 and TRBJ1-2, with 10 bases that match TRBD1. The DNA for the CDR3 is TGTGCCAGCAGCCGGGGACAGGGGTACGGCTACACCTTC. Translation gives CASSRGQGYGYTF.